This T cell receptor (beta chain) was observed in a study of OX40 agonist ivuxolimab in advanced cancers. Sequenced by immunoSEQ multiplex PCR; TCRdb stores in-frame clones only, minus some. Among about 97,000 clones listed, about 90% were seen once. Findings and limits, study-wide: Also present in some nonresponders was a low level of normalized T-cell clonal expansion. More expanded clones were found, on average, in CD8+ than in CD4+ T cells. At 0.1 to 3.0 mg/kg and by week 6, clonal expansion occurred in CD4+ and CD8+ blood T cells.

For this clone: The antigen is undetermined.

Germline V lookup: CDR1 MNHEY, CDR2 SMNVEV (reference sequence). The CDR3 has 15 amino acids. With 3 bases removed from V and 3 bases from J, the gap between germline ends came to 15 bases. The chain has TRBV27 and TRBJ2-7, with TRBD1 as a possible D gene (5 bases). This clonotype was sampled from an adult with an advanced solid tumor such as melanoma, head and neck, liver or kidney cancer. The sample consisted of CD4+ or CD8+ T cells sorted from blood, taken in a trial of the OX40 agonist ivuxolimab. CDR3: CASSFIPMTVYEQYF. The CDR3 bases are TGTGCCAGCAGTTTTATCCCCATGACAGTCTACGAGCAGTACTTC.